Reported below is one T cell receptor beta chain. The sample is drawn from a study of blood T cell repertoires in COVID-19. Across the whole study: Sites across the United States, Italy and Spain contributed samples from acute and convalescent COVID-19. T cells, B-cell-depleted T cells, or PBMCs provided the cDNA or gDNA that served as material.

Germline V gene lookup returns CDR1 MNHEY and CDR2 SVGEGT. This CDR3 comprises 14 residues. The V gene end was trimmed by 2 bases and the J gene end by 3 bases; junction bases not matched to a gene: 2. Original handling: It was from reference gene primer amplification that nucleated cell counts were estimated. Produced via immunoSEQ multiplex PCR; TCRdb's table is partial and in-frame only. The V and J calls and clone size are taken from that table; D and trimming were inferred from the DNA. The table shows fewer than 40,000 clones, with approximately 91% occurring only once. This receptor was taken from an elderly woman with active or convalescent COVID-19. The chain has TRBV6-2 or TRBV6-3 and TRBJ2-5; TRBD1 aligns across 8 bases. The sequencing input was peripheral blood. The CDR3 protein is CASSYTGQEETQYF. Here the CDR3 DNA reads TGTGCCAGCAGTTACACGGGACAGGAAGAGACCCAGTACTTC.